These 4 T cell receptor beta chains were all obtained from the same sample, sequenced in a study of T cell clones after liver transplantation. Method: immunoSEQ multiplex PCR; TCRdb's copy keeps in-frame clones and lacks some. Here the sample spans roughly 100,000 clones, 75% to 90% being singletons. Material: CD4+ T cells from blood, obtained before liver transplant. The receptors shown here come from a human donor who received a liver transplant.

The chain employs TRBV5-1 and TRBJ2-5; the D gene is possibly TRBD2 (6 bases). CDR3 length equals 16 residues. Germline CDR1 SGHRS, CDR2 YFSETQ. V was shortened by 0 bases and J by 5 bases, with 17 bases between the two germline ends. CDR3 region: CASSLVRGNILETQYF. The CDR3, as DNA: TGCGCCAGCAGCTTGGTTCGGGGGAACATTTTGGAGACCCAGTACTTC.

The genes are TRBV5-1 and TRBJ2-3; D is unresolved. This CDR3 is 14 amino acids long. Germline CDR1 and CDR2: SGHRS and YFSETQ. V was pared by 4 bases and J by 0 bases, with 9 bases between. The CDR3 loop reads CASSPADSTDTQYF. For the CDR3, the DNA is TGCGCCAGCAGCCCCGCGGACAGCACAGATACGCAGTATTTT.

The chain employs TRBV7-3 and TRBJ2-2; D unresolved. The length of the CDR3 is 15 residues. Trimming cost V 4 bases and J 3 bases, with 12 bases left between them. Germline V CDR1 and CDR2: SGHTA, FQGTGA. The CDR3 DNA reads TGTGCCAGCAGCTCCCTAGGCCTATACACCGGGGAGCTGTTTTTT. Amino acids: CASSSLGLYTGELFF.

The chain links TRBV7-2 to TRBJ2-5; D is unresolved. The CDR3 runs to 11 residues. Germline V gene sequence: CDR1 SGHTA, CDR2 FQGNSA. V was cut by 5 bases and J by 5 bases, with 6 bases left in between. The CDR3 loop reads CASSPRETQYF. Here the CDR3 DNA reads TGTGCCAGCAGCCCCCGGGAGACCCAGTACTTC.